These T cell receptor beta chains were read from a single sample in a study of regulatory T cells in long-lasting Graves disease. Via MiXCR, TCRdb re-called the multiplex PCR reads, giving one row per CDR3 protein. The repertoire holds 350,000 to 500,000 distinct CDR3 sequences, with roughly 15% as singletons. The sample was also linked to a second study, of T cells in Graves' hyperthyroidism and ophthalmopathy.

The specimen comprised peripheral blood mononuclear cells (PBMCs), sampled at new diagnosis, from a patient treated with antithyroid drugs. The receptor set was obtained from a woman under 30 with Graves disease. Each CDR3 is given with its conserved first and last residue. The order of the fields is V gene, J gene, clone size, D gene, CDR3 DNA, CDR3 protein. D genes are given only for firm matches. Only part of the rows carry a size: once, few, many, or a class if the clone is expanded.

>TRBV4-2|TRBJ2-5|-|-
TGTGCCAGCAGCGGAATCGTCGGTCAAGAGACCCAGTACTTC
CASSGIVGQETQYF
>TRBV20-1|TRBJ2-2|few|TRBD2
TGCAGTGCTAGACTCCCAGCGGGAGCCACCGGGGAGCTGTTTTTT
CSARLPAGATGELFF
>TRBV10-3|TRBJ1-2|few|TRBD1
TGTGCCATCAGTGATGCCCAGGGGGTCGATGGCTACACCTTC
CAISDAQGVDGYTF
>TRBV28|TRBJ2-1|many|-
TGTGCCAGCAGGGTACTAGGCAATGAGCAGTTCTTC
CASRVLGNEQFF
>TRBV6-2/TRBV6-3|TRBJ2-2|-|-
TGTGCCAGCAGTTACGTCCAGAACACCGGGGAGCTGTTTTTT
CASSYVQNTGELFF
>TRBV28|TRBJ2-2|-|TRBD1
TGTGCCAGCACCCCCGGGACAGCGAACACCGGGGAGCTGTTTTTT
CASTPGTANTGELFF
>TRBV19|TRBJ2-1|few|-
TGTGCCAGTAGTATTGCCAACAATGAGCAGTTCTTC
CASSIANNEQFF
>TRBV14|TRBJ2-3|-|TRBD1
TGTGCCAGCAGCCAAGTAAACAGGGGAGTTACGCAGTATTTT
CASSQVNRGVTQYF
>TRBV7-9|TRBJ2-2|few|-
TGTGCCAGCAGCCGGAAAAAGTCCGAGTCCGACGGGGAGCTGTTTTTT
CASSRKKSESDGELFF
>TRBV4-1|TRBJ2-1|-|-
TGCGCCAGCAGCCAAGCCCACTACAATGAGCAGTTCTTC
CASSQAHYNEQFF
>TRBV28|TRBJ2-1|many|TRBD2
TGTGCCAGCAGTTCCTCTAGCGGGTTCTACAATGAGCAGTTCTTC
CASSSSSGFYNEQFF
>TRBV9|TRBJ2-6|-|-
TGTGCCAGCAGCGTAGGTTTGGGGGTTATCATTCCTGGGGCCAACGTCCTGACTTTC
CASSVGLGVIIPGANVLTF
>TRBV12-3/TRBV12-4|TRBJ1-3|-|TRBD1
TGTGCCAGCAGTTTAGGGACAGGGTTGACCATATATTTT
CASSLGTGLTIYF
>TRBV6-2/TRBV6-3|TRBJ1-4|-|-
TGTGCCAGCAGGGACGTGGGGACTAATGAAAAACTGTTTTTT
CASRDVGTNEKLFF
>TRBV9|TRBJ2-5|few|-
TGTGCCAGCGGCCGGATTGGGATGGAGACCCAGTACTTC
CASGRIGMETQYF
>TRBV7-2|TRBJ1-6|few|TRBD1
TGTGCCAGCAGCGGGACAGGGGTTTTTGGTTCACCCCTCCACTTT
CASSGTGVFGSPLHF
>TRBV28|TRBJ2-3|many|-
TGTGCCAGCAGTCATGGGCGGGCAGATACGCAGTATTTT
CASSHGRADTQYF
>TRBV6-2/TRBV6-3|TRBJ1-4|many|-
TGTGCCAGCAGTTCCAGGGGTTCCGTCACTAATGAAAAACTGTTTTTT
CASSSRGSVTNEKLFF
>TRBV28|TRBJ2-7|many|TRBD1
TGTGCCAGCAGCTGGGGGACAGGCCCCTACGAGCAGTACTTC
CASSWGTGPYEQYF
>TRBV19|TRBJ2-3|-|TRBD2
TGTGCCAGTAGTATAGATCGGAGCGGGAGCCGACCTACGCAGTATTTT
CASSIDRSGSRPTQYF
>TRBV10-2|TRBJ2-2|-|TRBD2
TGCGCCAGCAGCGCAGCGGGAGGAGGCACCGGGGAGCTGTTTTTT
CASSAAGGGTGELFF
>TRBV6-1|TRBJ1-5|few|-
TGTGCCAGCACCGACCGGGGGGCAGGTCAGCCCCAGCATTTT
CASTDRGAGQPQHF
>TRBV28|TRBJ1-2|many|TRBD1
TGTGCCAGCAGTTTCTTGACAGGGGCGTTCGATGGCTACACCTTC
CASSFLTGAFDGYTF
>TRBV5-1|TRBJ1-1|few|-
TGCGCCAGCAGCTATTCGAAGGACACTGAAGCTTTCTTT
CASSYSKDTEAFF
>TRBV20-1|TRBJ1-1|-|-
TGCAGTGCGGTTAGGCGGATTGAAGCTTTCTTT
CSAVRRIEAFF
>TRBV24-1|TRBJ2-2|few|-
TGTGCCACCAGTGATACTCGAACCTACACCGGGGAGCTGTTTTTT
CATSDTRTYTGELFF
>TRBV5-1|TRBJ2-2|-|-
TGCGCCAGCAGCTTGATTTTGGCGGAGAACACCGGGGAGCTGTTTTTT
CASSLILAENTGELFF
>TRBV28|TRBJ2-1|many|-
TGTGCCAGCAGTTTTACAAAGGGTCTTAGCTCCTACAATGAGCAGTTCTTC
CASSFTKGLSSYNEQFF
>TRBV7-6|TRBJ2-7|many|TRBD2
TGTGCCAGCAGCTTGGACAGCGGGAGGGTCGAGCAGTACTTC
CASSLDSGRVEQYF
>TRBV9|TRBJ2-1|-|TRBD2
TGTGCCAGCATCGTAGCGGGAGTAGGCTACAATGAGCAGTTCTTC
CASIVAGVGYNEQFF
>TRBV2|TRBJ1-3|few|-
TGTGCCAGCAGTGGTACGGGATCTGGAAACACCATATATTTT
CASSGTGSGNTIYF
>TRBV7-8|TRBJ2-1|many|TRBD2
TGTGCCAGCAGCTTACGGGCGGGAGCCAGCCTACTCGATGAGCAGTTCTTC
CASSLRAGASLLDEQFF
>TRBV6-5|TRBJ2-1|few|-
TGTGCCAGCAGTTACTCGGAGGTGAGCTCCTACAATGAGCAGTTCTTC
CASSYSEVSSYNEQFF
>TRBV19|TRBJ2-1|few|TRBD2
TGTGCCAGTAGTAATAGCGGGAGGGCCGGGAATGAGCAGTTCTTC
CASSNSGRAGNEQFF
>TRBV19|TRBJ2-1|-|TRBD2
TGTGCCAGTAGTAACCCCGGGGCTAGCGGGACGGTTGAGCAGTTCTTC
CASSNPGASGTVEQFF
>TRBV19|TRBJ2-1|few|TRBD1
TGTGCCAGTAGAACAGGGGGCCGCAATGAGCAGTTCTTC
CASRTGGRNEQFF
>TRBV29-1|TRBJ2-2|-|-
TGCAGCGTTGGGGGCGAGGCGAACACCGGGGAGCTGTTTTTT
CSVGGEANTGELFF
>TRBV20-1|TRBJ2-3|few|TRBD2
TGCAGTGCTAGAGACCCAAGCGGGAGGGTAGATACGCAGTATTTT
CSARDPSGRVDTQYF
>TRBV7-2|TRBJ1-1|-|-
TGTGCCAGCAGCTTAATGCAGCTGAACACTGAAGCTTTCTTT
CASSLMQLNTEAFF
>TRBV29-1|TRBJ2-3|many|TRBD2
TGCAGCGTCGGACTAGCGGGCACAGATACGCAGTATTTT
CSVGLAGTDTQYF
>TRBV12-3/TRBV12-4|TRBJ2-7|many|-
TGTGCCAGCAGCCCCGGACTCACCTCCGAGCAGTACTTC
CASSPGLTSEQYF
>TRBV19|TRBJ1-5|-|-
TGTGCCAGTAGTCCCCACGTGACAGGACCGCCCTATAGCAATCAGCCCCAGCATTTT
CASSPHVTGPPYSNQPQHF
>TRBV19|TRBJ2-7|few|TRBD2
TGTGCCAGTAGCTCCTGGGTTAGCGGGTCCTACGAGCAGTACTTC
CASSSWVSGSYEQYF
>TRBV15|TRBJ2-3|-|TRBD2
TGTGCCACCGCCCGGGTAGCGGGAGTAGATACGCAGTATTTT
CATARVAGVDTQYF
>TRBV5-1|TRBJ1-1|-|-
TGCGCCAGCAGCTTGGTCAGGTTGAACACTGAAGCTTTCTTT
CASSLVRLNTEAFF
>TRBV3-1|TRBJ1-4|many|-
TGTGCCAGCAGCCAAGCCTCGGGGGGGCTTTTTGAAAAACTGTTTTTT
CASSQASGGLFEKLFF
>TRBV12-3/TRBV12-4|TRBJ2-5|-|-
TGTGCCAGGAGGGCCCAGTACTTC
CARRAQYF
>TRBV5-1|TRBJ2-4|-|-
TGCGCCAGCAGCCCCGGAGCAAGAGAGAACATTCAGTACTTC
CASSPGARENIQYF
>TRBV10-3|TRBJ1-5|few|-
TGTGCCATCAGTGGGCTCGGGCAGGGGAATCAGCCCCAGCATTTT
CAISGLGQGNQPQHF
>TRBV29-1|TRBJ1-1|few|-
TGCAGCGCCGTGGGTACGACAGAAAACACTGAAGCTTTCTTT
CSAVGTTENTEAFF
>TRBV18|TRBJ2-1|-|-
TGTGCCAGCTCACCCCCCACGGGACACAATGAGCAGTTCTTC
CASSPPTGHNEQFF
>TRBV7-9|TRBJ2-7|few|-
TGTGCCAGCAGCCCCCACAGGGATTCTAGCGACTCCTACGAGCAGTACTTC
CASSPHRDSSDSYEQYF
>TRBV6-2/TRBV6-3|TRBJ2-1|few|-
TGTGCCAGCAGTTACTCGGGGGGGCGCTCCTACAATGAGCAGTTCTTC
CASSYSGGRSYNEQFF
>TRBV30|TRBJ2-5|-|TRBD2
TGTGCCTGGAGTGTAGGGCTAGCGGGAGGAAAAGAGACCCAGTACTTC
CAWSVGLAGGKETQYF
>TRBV20-1|TRBJ1-2|-|-
TGCAGTGCTAGATTACTAGGAGCGTACTATGGCTACACCTTC
CSARLLGAYYGYTF
>TRBV7-2|TRBJ1-2|many|-
TGTGCCAGCAGCGCCGGACAACAGCGTTATGGCTACACCTTC
CASSAGQQRYGYTF
>TRBV7-9|TRBJ2-1|many|TRBD2
TGTGCCAGCAGCACTGGACTAGCGGGAAGGTATGAGCAGTTCTTC
CASSTGLAGRYEQFF
>TRBV6-4|TRBJ2-3|many|-
TGTGCCAGCAGCAGGCGGGAAACAGATACGCAGTATTTT
CASSRRETDTQYF
>TRBV7-2|TRBJ2-7|many|TRBD2
TGTGCCAGCAGCTTGACTAGCGGGAGTCAGCCCTACGAGCAGTACTTC
CASSLTSGSQPYEQYF
>TRBV2|TRBJ1-4|many|TRBD1
TGTGCCAGCAGGGACAGGGGAGATGAAAAACTGTTTTTT
CASRDRGDEKLFF